Listed below are T cell receptor beta chains from one sample, sequenced in a study of cytomegalovirus exposure and HLA in healthy donors. Using immunoSEQ multiplex PCR, the repertoire was profiled, and TCRdb retains in-frame clones only, with some absent. The table has around 170,000 clones, roughly 80% seen once. Material: PBMCs. Receptor source: a man aged 45-65 years in good health and CMV-seronegative. Each CDR3 is given with its conserved first and last residue. The D gene is left open where the match is weak. Size values are once, few and many counts, or a class for expanded clones, and some rows have none.

V gene,D gene,J gene,clone size,CDR3 protein,CDR3 DNA
TRBV19,-,TRBJ1-2,-,CASSDRRITNYGYTF,TGTGCCAGTAGCGACAGAAGGATTACTAACTATGGCTACACCTTC
TRBV5-1,TRBD1,TRBJ1-5,-,CASSFGGDRQPQHF,TGCGCCAGCAGCTTCGGCGGGGACAGGCAGCCCCAGCATTTT
TRBV19,TRBD1,TRBJ2-2,-,CASSRRTGASTGELFF,TGTGCCAGTAGTCGGCGGACAGGGGCCAGCACCGGGGAGCTGTTTTTT
TRBV19,-,TRBJ2-1,-,CASSEGGYNEQFF,TGTGCCAGTAGCGAGGGGGGGTACAATGAGCAGTTCTTC
TRBV4-1,-,TRBJ2-7,-,CASSQVSFQGLSSTYEQYF,TGCGCCAGCAGCCAAGTTTCGTTTCAGGGCTTATCTTCGACCTACGAGCAGTACTTC
TRBV30,-,TRBJ1-5,once,CAWSNREGQPQHF,TGTGCCTGGAGTAATAGGGAGGGACAGCCCCAGCATTTT
TRBV18,TRBD1,TRBJ2-7,few,CASSPGQGNEQYF,TGTGCCAGCTCACCCGGACAGGGCAACGAGCAGTACTTC
TRBV4-3,TRBD2,TRBJ2-5,-,CASSQVGGDGQETQYF,TGCGCCAGCAGCCAAGTGGGGGGGGATGGACAAGAGACCCAGTACTTC
TRBV27,TRBD2,TRBJ2-1,once,CASSLLASGGPYNEQFF,TGTGCCAGCAGTTTATTGGCTAGCGGGGGACCGTACAATGAGCAGTTCTTC
TRBV7-9,-,TRBJ2-5,few,CASPRTAGRRLAKETQYF,TGTGCCAGCCCTCGGACCGCGGGGCGCCGGCTGGCGAAAGAGACCCAGTACTTC
TRBV4-2,TRBD1,TRBJ1-4,-,CASSQGGQRNEKLFF,TGTGCCAGCAGCCAAGGGGGACAGAGAAATGAAAAACTGTTTTTT
TRBV25-1,TRBD1,TRBJ1-6,-,CASSATGGGSPLHF,TGTGCCAGCAGTGCTACAGGGGGAGGTTCACCCCTCCACTTT
TRBV5-1,TRBD2,TRBJ2-3,-,CASMGGDTQYF,TGCGCCAGCATGGGGGGGGATACGCAGTATTTT